The 17 T cell receptor beta chains reported below all come from one sample, sequenced in a study of response to subunit inactivated influenza vaccine. TCRdb re-called the RT-PCR reads with MiXCR, one entry per CDR3 protein. Of more than 550,000 distinct CDR3 sequences in the sample, 10% to 15% were seen once. Specimen: PBMCs from blood, collected on the day of vaccination. The receptors shown here come from a man between 50 and 59 years old who received an inactivated influenza vaccine.

This clonotype was found many times. The chain has TRBV5-1 and TRBJ2-1; tentatively, D is TRBD1 (6 bases). Between the trimmed V and J ends, which lost 0 bases and 4 bases, there was a span of 14 bases. The CDR3 spans 16 residues. Germline loops: CDR1 SGHRS, CDR2 YFSETQ. CDR3 sequence reads: CASSLERQVGYNEQFF. CDR3 in DNA: TGCGCCAGCAGCTTGGAAAGACAGGTGGGGTACAATGAGCAGTTCTTC.

V usage is TRBV28 and J usage is TRBJ2-1, with D hard to call. The CDR3 totals 15 residues. Trimming pared 4 bases from V and 10 bases from J, leaving 20 bases between. Germline assignment: CDR1 MDHEN and CDR2 SYDVKM. The CDR3 nucleotides are TGTGCCAGCAGTTCTTATCGGTGGCCACCCCTCGAGCAGTTCTTC. Protein: CASSSYRWPPLEQFF.

This clonotype was observed at least ten times. The chain couples TRBV5-1 to TRBJ2-5; D perhaps matches TRBD2 (5 bases). There are 14 residues in the CDR3. Trimming cost V 4 bases and J 2 bases, with 12 bases left between them. Germline values: CDR1 SGHRS, CDR2 YFSETQ. The CDR3: CASSPAGPQETQYF. CDR3 sequence (DNA): TGCGCCAGCAGCCCCGCGGGCCCTCAAGAGACCCAGTACTTC.

This clonotype was counted a few times. This rearrangement joins TRBV15 to TRBJ2-2; possible D gene TRBD1, 6 bases. The V end lost 3 bases, the J end lost 4 bases, and 9 bases lay between the germline ends. The CDR3 runs to 14 residues. From germline, CDR1 is LNHNV and CDR2 YYDKDF (reference sequence). CDR3: CATSSLGGTGELFF. The CDR3 DNA follows: TGTGCCACCAGCAGTCTAGGGGGCACCGGGGAGCTGTTTTTT. The variable domain in full, completed from reference TRBV15 and TRBJ2-2, reads DAMVIQNPRYQVTQFGKPVTLSCSQTLNHNVMYWYQQKSSQAPKLLFHYYDKDFNNEADTPDNFQSRRPNTSFCFLDIRSPGLGDTAMYLCATSSLGGTGELFFGEGSRLTVL.

This clonotype showed up many times. The chain joins TRBV7-9 to TRBJ2-1; D remains unclear. V lost 6 bases and J 6 bases, leaving 15 bases between the germline ends. CDR1 and CDR2 from the germline V gene are SEHNR and FQNEAQ (reference sequence). CDR3 size: 14 residues. The CDR3 sequence is CASSPDTPLNEQFF. CDR3 sequence (DNA): TGTGCCAGCAGTCCAGACACCCCCCTCAATGAGCAGTTCTTC.

Only a few counts were recorded for this clonotype. V and J are TRBV2 and TRBJ1-3; D may be TRBD1 (6 bases). Trimming cost V 6 bases and J 4 bases, with 16 bases left between them. Germline-derived CDR1 and CDR2 are SNHLY and FYNNEI. The CDR3 consists of 15 residues. The CDR3 protein is CASSPPGGTGNTIYF. DNA of the CDR3: TGTGCCAGCAGCCCCCCCGGGGGGACAGGAAACACCATATATTTT.

This clonotype was seen ten or more times. The chain combines TRBV27 with TRBJ2-1; a possible D gene is TRBD2 (6 bases). Germline V lookup: CDR1 MNHEY, CDR2 SMNVEV (reference sequence). The CDR3 extends over 16 amino acids. V was trimmed by 6 bases and J by 7 bases, leaving 22 bases between them. The CDR3 loop is CASRKSLAVGSNEQFF. CDR3 bases: TGTGCCAGCAGAAAATCACTAGCAGTTGGTTCGAATGAGCAGTTCTTC.

The chain combines TRBV9 with TRBJ2-1, with a tentative D call TRBD2 (5 bases). This CDR3 region has 15 residues. The germline CDR1 and CDR2 sequences are SGDLS and YYNGEE. The V end lost 3 bases, the J end lost 2 bases, and 12 bases lay between the germline ends. The CDR3, as DNA: TGTGCCAGCAGCGCCGGGATCGGAACCTACAATGAGCAGTTCTTC. This sequence encodes CASSAGIGTYNEQFF.

This clonotype has a handful of counts. The gene calls are TRBV7-3 and TRBJ2-2; 7 bases fit TRBD1. V gave up 5 bases and J gave up 0 bases; unmatched junction bases: 6. Germline assignment: CDR1 SGHTA and CDR2 FQGTGA. This CDR3 comprises 16 residues. The CDR3 region is CASSKDRPTNTGELFF. The CDR3, as DNA: TGTGCCAGCAGCAAGGACAGGCCAACGAACACCGGGGAGCTGTTTTTT. Looking up the rest from reference TRBV7-3 and TRBJ2-2 gives the full variable domain: GAGVSQTPSNKVTEKGKYVELRCDPISGHTALYWYRQSLGQGPEFLIYFQGTGAADDSGLPNDRFFAVRPEGSVSTLKIQRTERGDSAVYLCASSKDRPTNTGELFFGEGSRLTVL.

This clonotype has ten or more counts. V and J are TRBV12-3 or TRBV12-4 and TRBJ2-3; a weak D match, TRBD2 (6 bases). Trimming cost V 3 bases and J 7 bases, with 17 bases left between them. CDR3 length: 15 residues. CDR3 sequence: CASSLLGRVTHTQYF. CDR3 nucleotide sequence: TGTGCCAGCAGTTTGCTCGGGAGAGTCACGCATACGCAGTATTTT.

This rearrangement joins TRBV29-1 to TRBJ2-7, with 14 bases matching TRBD2. This CDR3 has 14 amino acids. CDR1 is SQVTM and CDR2 is ANQGSEA in the germline V gene. Trimming removed 7 bases from V and 5 bases from J; junction bases left unmatched: 7. The CDR3 protein is CSAWTSGRIHEQYF. The CDR3 DNA reads TGCAGCGCTTGGACTAGCGGGAGGATCCACGAGCAGTACTTC.

The chain joins TRBV12-3 or TRBV12-4 to TRBJ2-1; D uncertain. The CDR3 has 15 residues. V lost 6 bases to trimming and J lost 2 bases, with 14 bases between them. CDR3 coding DNA: TGTGCCAGCAGCCTTAGTTTACGGCCCTACAATGAGCAGTTCTTC. This sequence encodes CASSLSLRPYNEQFF.

This clonotype was seen only a few times. The V call is TRBV2, the J call TRBJ2-1, with TRBD2 matching over 9 bases. J gave up 3 bases and V 4 bases, and 4 bases lay outside the gene matches. Germline CDR1 reads SNHLY; CDR2 reads FYNNEI. The CDR3 covers 15 residues. The CDR3 DNA reads TGTGCCAGCAGTGCCCAGACTAGCGGCTACAATGAGCAGTTCTTC. Translated: CASSAQTSGYNEQFF.

The chain couples TRBV11-2 to TRBJ2-1, with D uncertain. The germline CDR1 and CDR2 sequences are SGHAT and FQNNGV. The V end was cut by 7 bases, the J end by 0 bases, with 13 bases between. CDR3 length: 15 residues. In DNA form, the CDR3 reads TGTGCCAGCAACCCCGGTGATTTCTCCTACAATGAGCAGTTCTTC. Translating it yields CASNPGDFSYNEQFF.

This clonotype was observed a few times. The chain recombines TRBV20-1 with TRBJ2-2; TRBD1 agrees at 8 bases. With 1 base clipped from V and 4 bases from J, the junction kept 8 bases outside the gene matches. Germline V gene sequence: CDR1 DFQATT, CDR2 SNEGSKA (reference sequence). The CDR3 loop spans 16 amino acids. CDR3 nucleotide sequence: TGCAGTGCTAGAGTCGTGACAGGGGCTGGCACCGGGGAGCTGTTTTTT. This encodes CSARVVTGAGTGELFF.

This clonotype was seen many times. The V gene is TRBV15, the J gene TRBJ1-6; a possible D gene is TRBD1 (6 bases). This CDR3 contains 14 residues. Germline V CDR1 and CDR2: LNHNV, YYDKDF (reference sequence). Trimming stripped 3 bases from V and 9 bases from J, with 12 bases between. CDR3 protein: CATSSTGSRSPLHF. The CDR3 DNA sequence: TGTGCCACCAGCAGCACAGGGAGCCGTTCACCCCTCCACTTT. The full variable domain, its missing parts supplied by reference TRBV15 and TRBJ1-6, is DAMVIQNPRYQVTQFGKPVTLSCSQTLNHNVMYWYQQKSSQAPKLLFHYYDKDFNNEADTPDNFQSRRPNTSFCFLDIRSPGLGDTAMYLCATSSTGSRSPLHFGNGTRLTVT.

The CDR3 protein is CASSPTSGSLNTGELFF. CDR3 nucleotides: TGTGCCAGCAGCCCGACTAGCGGCTCCTTAAACACCGGGGAGCTGTTTTTT. The genes are TRBV7-8 and TRBJ2-2, with TRBD2 matching 9 bases. The CDR3 covers 17 residues. The germline V gene has CDR1 SGHVS and CDR2 FQNEAQ. Trimming at V came to 5 bases and at J to 2 bases, leaving 9 bases not matched to a gene.